A single T cell receptor (beta chain) is shown here with its context. Its antigen specificity is not known. Base qualities are not recorded, but no much larger clone differs from it by a single base. After removal of 5 bases from V and 3 bases from J, the junction retains 7 bases not matched to a gene. The CDR3 spans 15 residues, from the cysteine through the phenylalanine. Only CDR3 DNA is held: 45 bases, read in frame from base 1. The germline V gene (reference sequence) yields DFQATT for CDR1 and SNEGSKA for CDR2. The library was produced with multiplex PCR. Sequencing was carried out with an Illumina HiSeq 4000. iRepertoire HTBI primers and Arm-PCR amplification of CDR3 regions were used to construct TCR beta libraries. PCR products were gel purified before sequencing. The original pipeline was this. A total of roughly 67 TRBV and under 15 TRBJ segments were identified across samples and were used for gene usage analysis of CDR3 amino acid clonotypes. Filtered high-quality paired reads were merged into contigs using COPE and FqMerger. BLAST was used to align contigs to IMGT TRBV, TRBD and TRBJ reference genes, and CDR3 was defined according to IMGT. Any clonotype with a frequency above 0.1% was counted as a highly expanded clone. Shannon entropy was used to measure repertoire diversity, and the Gini coefficient was used to measure V-J evenness. Clonotypes shared by more than one individual were considered public. The raw public data were reprocessed by TCRdb itself: fastp quality trimming at Q25, MiXCR clonotype calling, in-frame beta chains only. CDR3 protein duplicates are merged, each entry listing the most common genes and DNA. It is TCRdb's table, rather than the study itself, that gives the V and J calls and clone size. The sample table lists 350,000 to 450,000 distinct CDR3 sequences, 21% of them with a count of one. The ten largest clones represent roughly an eighth of the sample.

Per the publication, the time point label means: persistent/refractory GD, antithyroid drugs over 5 years with positive TRAb. For both TCR sequencing and RNA sequencing, RNA was extracted from PBMCs in TRIzol. Graves' disease was diagnosed according to American Thyroid Association guidelines. Recruitment of patients was carried out at an endocrinology department in Xi'an, China. Each patient gave 8.5 to 9.5 milliliters of peripheral blood, collected in an EDTA anticoagulant tube. Ficoll Paque Plus density gradient separation was used to isolate PBMCs, and no further T cell sorting was done. An Agilent 2100 Bioanalyzer and agarose gel were used to check RNA quality, and a NanoDrop 2000 was used to measure RNA concentration. The data derive from a study of regulatory T cells in long-lasting Graves disease (dated by TCRdb to the early 2020s). Study-level background: Persistent Graves' disease meant more than 5 years of antithyroid drug treatment with TSH receptor autoantibodies that stayed positive. Persistent Graves' disease patients were compared with newly diagnosed Graves' disease patients by peripheral blood TCR sequencing and RNA sequencing. The study took place in China and was registered as a clinical trial. A total of roughly 33 samples underwent TCR sequencing: about 13 from persistent and roughly 20 from newly diagnosed Graves' disease patients. Antithyroid drugs had been taken for approximately 9.7 years on average by persistent Graves' disease patients in the clinical cohort.

Study-level results and caveats: The small sample size was acknowledged by the authors as a limitation that may reduce accuracy. Preferential use of TRBV28, TRBJ1-2 and TRBJ2-5 was observed in persistent disease, whereas TRBV20-1 and TRBJ2-1 were favored in newly diagnosed disease. Only the TCR beta chain was sequenced and analyzed. More public clonotypes were shared among persistent patients (fewer than 3,000) than among newly diagnosed patients (under 1,000). Compared with newly diagnosed patients, patients with persistent Graves' disease had lower TCR Shannon entropy and fewer highly expanded clones, which suggests clonal expansion. The study examined only peripheral blood because the primary lesion, thyroid tissue, could not be accessed.

Here the sequenced sample was peripheral blood mononuclear cells (PBMCs), taken when the disease was refractory, from a patient treated with antithyroid drugs. The chain uses TRBV20-1 and TRBJ2-1, and 10 bases in between align with TRBD2. The clonotype originates from a female donor with Graves disease. Read as DNA, the sequence is TGCAGTGCTGGCCTAGCGGGAGAAGTCTACAATGAGCAGTTCTTC. Its protein reads: CSAGLAGEVYNEQFF.